The clone carrying this T cell receptor beta chain was found a few times. The antigen remains unidentified. TCRdb reprocessed the 5' RACE reads via MiXCR and lists one record per CDR3 protein. The data contain about 240,000 distinct CDR3 sequences, approximately 10% of them seen just once; the ten biggest clones take up 9% to 10%. The record originates from a study of identical twins. Study-wide results and limits: Sharing of beta out-of-frame sequences by twins showed a weaker excess.

The length of the CDR3 is 13 residues. The V end was cut by 6 bases, the J end by 4 bases, with 10 bases between. The sequence was obtained from a man aged 50 to 59 in good health. The chain carries TRBV12-3 or TRBV12-4 and TRBJ1-3; D uncertain. The sample consisted of memory T cells sorted from blood. CDR3 protein: CASRHRSGNTIYF. CDR3 coding DNA: TGTGCCAGCAGGCACAGATCGGGAAACACCATATATTTT.